The sequence of this T cell receptor beta chain was determined in a study of blood T cell repertoires in COVID-19. Study-wide context: Researchers got acute and convalescent COVID-19 samples from the United States, Italy and Spain. T cells, B-cell-depleted T cells, or PBMCs provided the cDNA or gDNA that served as material.

Under the authors' procedure: Amplification of reference gene primers was used by the study to estimate nucleated cell counts. Clones were sequenced by immunoSEQ multiplex PCR, and TCRdb holds only the in-frame ones, with some missing. D and trimming were read from the DNA, whereas the V and J calls and clone size are those reported in that table. Seen here are about 250,000 clones, roughly 88% observed once, and the top ten hold around 3%. The germline CDR1 and CDR2 sequences are SGHDN and FVKESK. The trim removed 4 bases at V and 6 bases at J, leaving 8 bases unmatched. The CDR3 sequence is 14 residues long.

The TCR sequence derives from a woman aged 25 to 39 with active or convalescent COVID-19. Sequenced: peripheral blood. This sequence joins TRBV14 and TRBJ2-7; 8 nucleotides agree with TRBD2. The CDR3 coding sequence is TGTGCCAGCAGCCGACCCGGGGGGGCGGGCGAGCAGTACTTC. Translated, it gives CASSRPGGAGEQYF. Full variable domain (remainder filled in from reference TRBV14 and TRBJ2-7): EAGVTQFPSHSVIEKGQTVTLRCDPISGHDNLYWYRRVMGKEIKFLLHFVKESKQDESGMPNNRFLAERTGGTYSTLKVQPAELEDSGVYFCASSRPGGAGEQYFGPGTRLTVT.